This T cell receptor beta chain was found in a study of PD-1 blockade in classical Hodgkin lymphoma. Per germline, CDR1 SGHNT and CDR2 YYREEE (reference sequence). The CDR3 covers 17 residues. The germline V and J ends were trimmed by 4 bases and 3 bases, with 23 bases remaining between them. No patient escaped relapse after autologous stem cell transplantation, and brentuximab vedotin exposure varied. When best responses were assessed, they were complete response, partial response or progressive disease. Sequenced by immunoSEQ multiplex PCR; TCRdb stores in-frame clones only, minus some. The sample contains about 35,000 clones, 69% of which appear only once. In its sample, this clone was seen a few times.

The V call is TRBV5-4, the J call TRBJ2-7; D might be TRBD2 (6 bases). The TCR comes from a human donor with classical Hodgkin lymphoma. The sequencing used peripheral blood mononuclear cells (PBMCs), collected before the second cycle of nivolumab. As DNA, the CDR3 is TGTGCCAGCAGCCAAGCCCAAGGAGGGGCGGGTAACTACGAGCAGTACTTC. This codes for CASSQAQGGAGNYEQYF.